The clone carrying this TCR delta chain has a handful of counts. What it binds is unknown. This entry belongs to a study of Vδ1+ human thymocytes. Study conclusions and caveats: Unlike peripheral blood Vdelta1+ controls, thymic delta-chain sequences included roughly 22% Vdelta2 and few Vdelta3. Thymic TRG and TRD repertoires appeared highly polyclonal.

The CDR3 is made up of 18 amino acids. Germline CDR1 NSMFDY, CDR2 ISSIKDK. The template was reverse-transcribed extracted RNA. The CDR3 regions were amplified by multiplex PCR from V-gene primers to a constant-region primer. TCRdb re-called clones from the multiplex PCR reads via CATT. Of 70,000 to 90,000 delta-chain clones detected, around 34% appear once; the ten largest clones hold 0.2% to 0.3%. The genes are TRAV29/DV5 and TRDJ1, with 10 positions matching TRDD3. Material: Vdelta1+ gamma-delta thymocytes from the thymus. Documented subset: FACS-sorted CD3+ TCRalphabeta- TCRVdelta1+ TCRVdelta2- thymocytes. The clonotype was recovered from a boy in the first two years of life who had congenital heart surgery. CDR3 protein: CASFRWGICWLYTDKLIF. In nucleotides, the CDR3 is TGTGCCTCCTTCCGCTGGGGGATATGTTGGTTGTACACCGATAAACTCATCTTT.